This T cell receptor (beta chain) comes out of a study of blood T cell repertoires in COVID-19. Sequenced by immunoSEQ multiplex PCR; TCRdb stores in-frame clones only, minus some. This sample has 190,000 or so clones, with about 81% found just once. Germline V lookup: CDR1 SGHRS, CDR2 YFSETQ. The CDR3 runs to 15 residues. Unmatched junction bases numbered 3, after V lost 1 base and J lost 3 bases. In terms of age and location, participants ranged from about 18 to 95 years and lived in about two dozen US areas. The source of this sequence is a man aged 35 to 55 who had recovered from COVID-19. Sequencing used PBMCs or T cells enriched from blood (not recorded which). The chain links TRBV5-1 to TRBJ2-1; 8 bases fit TRBD2. CDR3 residues: CASSLTSGIYNEQFF. CDR3 nucleotides: TGCGCCAGCAGCTTGACTAGCGGAATCTACAATGAGCAGTTCTTC.